These 25 T cell receptor beta chains share one sample of origin, sequenced in a study of CD8 T cells in ankylosing spondylitis. Study results and limitations: One TCR beta motif, made up of eight highly homologous variants, appeared characteristic of ankylosing spondylitis blood.

Using its own MiXCR run on the 5' RACE reads, TCRdb lists one record per CDR3 protein. The table records 670,000 or so distinct CDR3 sequences, roughly 20% of them present only once. The antigens of these receptors remain unknown. Sequenced input: blood, either unsorted or a sorted T cell fraction (not recorded which). The receptor source for this set is a male donor with ankylosing spondylitis.

CDR3 bases: TGTGCCACCTCCCCGGGACTAACCTACGAGCAGTACTTC. Encoded protein: CATSPGLTYEQYF. This chain connects TRBV12-3 or TRBV12-4 to TRBJ2-7; 7 nucleotides match TRBD2. The CDR3 runs 13 residues. V dropped 10 bases and J dropped 2; count of bases not matched to a gene: 8.

This clonotype was seen a few times. The chain couples TRBV11-2 to TRBJ2-7; 14 bases align to TRBD2. The germline V gene has CDR1 SGHAT and CDR2 FQNNGV. The CDR3 is 18 residues long. The junction had 8 bases not matched to a gene; V was cut back by 4 bases and J by 0 bases. The CDR3 loop is CASSSRLAGGPYSYEQYF. CDR3 DNA sequence: TGTGCCAGCAGCTCCCGACTAGCGGGAGGGCCTTACTCCTACGAGCAGTACTTC.

V is TRBV5-6 and J is TRBJ2-2; D gene unclear. V lost 2 bases and J lost 6, with 8 bases in between. The germline V gene encodes CDR1 SGHDT and CDR2 YYEEEE. CDR3 length: 13 residues. CDR3 protein: CASSFSLPGELFF. The CDR3 DNA is TGTGCCAGCAGCTTTAGTCTCCCCGGGGAGCTGTTTTTT.

The V and J genes are TRBV12-3 or TRBV12-4 and TRBJ1-5; no firm D call. V was trimmed by 4 bases and J by 5 bases, leaving 9 bases between them. The CDR3 covers 13 residues. CDR3 protein: CASSSGRDQPQHF. The DNA of the CDR3 is TGTGCCAGCAGTTCCGGACGGGATCAGCCCCAGCATTTT.

This clonotype came up a few times. J is TRBJ2-1 and V is TRBV20-1; the match to TRBD2 covers 8 bases. CDR1 is DFQATT, CDR2 SNEGSKA, per germline (reference sequence). Trimming removed 5 bases from V and 4 bases from J; junction bases left unmatched: 13. The CDR3 runs to 16 residues. CDR3 DNA sequence: TGCAGTGCTGTACTGTTAGCGGGGTCCCTATACAATGAGCAGTTCTTC. As protein: CSAVLLAGSLYNEQFF.

This chain uses TRBV12-3 or TRBV12-4 with TRBJ1-5; D ambiguous. The V end lost 6 bases, the J end lost 2 bases, and 8 bases lay between the germline ends. This CDR3 is 13 amino acids long. The CDR3 spells CASRQSGNQPQHF. The CDR3 DNA follows: TGTGCCAGCAGGCAATCTGGCAATCAGCCCCAGCATTTT.

This sequence joins TRBV14 and TRBJ2-5; 10 bases are a match to TRBD2. Trimming removed 4 bases from V and 5 bases from J; junction bases left unmatched: 10. The CDR3 spans 16 residues. Germline V gives CDR1 SGHDN, CDR2 FVKESK. CDR3 DNA: TGTGCCAGCAGCCGAGGACTAGCGGCATCGCGGGAGACCCAGTACTTC. It translates to CASSRGLAASRETQYF.

The chain has TRBV4-1 and TRBJ2-1, with D perhaps matching TRBD1 or TRBD2 (6 bases each). The V end lost 1 base, the J end lost 7 bases, and 11 bases lay between the germline ends. There are 14 residues in the CDR3. Germline lookup yields CDR1 MGHRA and CDR2 YSYEKL. This chain's CDR3 is CASSQVWGANEQFF. The CDR3, as DNA: TGCGCCAGCAGCCAAGTTTGGGGGGCGAATGAGCAGTTCTTC.

A few counts support this clonotype. J is TRBJ2-7 and V is TRBV15; no clear D. Germline loops: CDR1 LNHNV, CDR2 YYDKDF (reference sequence). The CDR3 sequence is 14 residues long. The V gene lost 1 base and the J gene lost 6 bases, with 13 bases spanning the gap. Here the CDR3 reads CATSRVATPAEQYF. For the CDR3, the DNA is TGTGCCACCAGCAGAGTGGCGACCCCGGCCGAGCAGTACTTC.

J is TRBJ2-3 and V is TRBV10-2; D uncertain. V was cut by 2 bases and J by 6 bases, with 6 bases left in between. This CDR3 contains 12 residues. The germline CDR1 and CDR2 sequences are WSHSY and SAAADI. The CDR3 here is CASSEGLDTQYF. DNA for the CDR3: TGCGCCAGCAGTGAGGGGCTGGATACGCAGTATTTT.

Ten or more counts support this clonotype. The V and J genes are TRBV9 and TRBJ1-1; weak D call: TRBD1 (5 bases). Germline assignment: CDR1 SGDLS and CDR2 YYNGEE. The V end was cut by 0 bases, the J end by 5 bases, with 8 bases between. The CDR3 extends over 13 amino acids. The CDR3 DNA reads TGTGCCAGCAGCGTAGGGGCAGGGACTGAAGCTTTCTTT. Translating gives CASSVGAGTEAFF.

The chain joins TRBV10-3 to TRBJ2-1; 8 bases match TRBD2. Germline trimming cut 6 bases from V and 2 bases from J; bases unmatched to any gene: 6. Germline CDR1 reads ENHRY; CDR2 reads SYGVKD. The CDR3 spans 15 residues. CDR3 protein: CAIRARSGTYNEQFF. CDR3 in DNA: TGTGCCATCAGAGCCCGTAGCGGGACCTACAATGAGCAGTTCTTC.

This clonotype was recorded once. CDR3 bases: TGTGCCAGCAGCTCGGCGGCTGACTCCTACGAGCAGTACTTC. Amino acid sequence: CASSSAADSYEQYF. The V gene is TRBV9, the J gene TRBJ2-7; no firm D call. This CDR3 has 14 amino acids. Trimming stripped 4 bases from V and 0 bases from J, with 11 bases between. From germline, CDR1 is SGDLS and CDR2 YYNGEE.

The V call is TRBV20-1, the J call TRBJ2-1; TRBD2 agrees at 8 bases. Per germline, CDR1 DFQATT and CDR2 SNEGSKA (reference sequence). CDR3 length: 14 residues. The CDR3 coding sequence is TGCAGCGCTGAGTGGACTAGCCTCTACAATGAGCAGTTCTTC. Its translation: CSAEWTSLYNEQFF.

This clonotype was recorded a few times. V and J are TRBV5-1 and TRBJ1-3; possible D gene TRBD1, 6 bases. CDR3 length: 14 amino acids. Per the germline V gene, CDR1 is SGHRS and CDR2 is YFSETQ. Trimming pared 4 bases from V and 4 bases from J, leaving 12 bases between. The CDR3, as DNA: TGCGCCAGCAGCGACGGACAGCCGGGAAACACCATATATTTT. It specifies CASSDGQPGNTIYF.

The sample holds a few counts of this clonotype. J is TRBJ2-3 and V is TRBV7-9; possibly TRBD1 or TRBD2 for D (5 bases each). Germline assignment: CDR1 SEHNR and CDR2 FQNEAQ (reference sequence). The CDR3 extends over 14 amino acids. V lost 5 bases, J lost 4 bases, and 13 bases lay in between. DNA for the CDR3: TGTGCCAGCAGCCCGGGGCCAGGGCCAGATACGCAGTATTTT. This gives the protein CASSPGPGPDTQYF.

In this sample, this clonotype turned up a few times. This chain connects TRBV20-1 to TRBJ2-5; 9 bases are shared with TRBD2. This CDR3 has 15 amino acids. Germline lookup yields CDR1 DFQATT and CDR2 SNEGSKA (reference sequence). After removal of 0 bases from V and 2 bases from J, the junction contained 4 bases not matched to a gene. The CDR3 loop reads CSAREGLAPQETQYF. The CDR3 DNA follows: TGCAGTGCTAGAGAGGGACTAGCTCCTCAAGAGACCCAGTACTTC.

This clonotype was seen once. The chain carries TRBV5-1 and TRBJ1-1; perhaps TRBD1 as D (6 bases). The ends were cut back, 0 bases at V and 4 bases at J, with 16 bases in the middle. Looked up from germline, CDR1 is SGHRS and CDR2 is YFSETQ. The CDR3 spans 16 residues. The CDR3 sequence: CASSLEIGGAGTEAFF. Here the CDR3 DNA reads TGCGCCAGCAGCTTGGAGATCGGGGGGGCGGGCACTGAAGCTTTCTTT. Filled out from reference TRBV5-1 and TRBJ1-1, the complete variable domain reads KAGVTQTPRYLIKTRGQQVTLSCSPISGHRSVSWYQQTPGQGLQFLFEYFSETQRNKGNFPGRFSGRQFSNSRSEMNVSTLELGDSALYLCASSLEIGGAGTEAFFGQGTRLTVV.

The V gene is TRBV6-5, the J gene TRBJ2-3, with D possibly matching TRBD2 (6 bases). V lost 2 bases and J lost 2, with 14 bases in between. The CDR3 is made up of 16 amino acids. The V gene's germline CDR1 is MNHEY and CDR2 SVGAGI. Here the CDR3 DNA reads TGTGCCAGCAGTTACCTGGCGGGGCTACCCACAGATACGCAGTATTTT. Protein: CASSYLAGLPTDTQYF.

The V gene is TRBV9, the J gene TRBJ2-6; TRBD1 might be the D (7 bases). The CDR3 is made up of 18 amino acids. Germline V gene sequence: CDR1 SGDLS, CDR2 YYNGEE. V lost 3 bases and J lost 0, with 16 bases in between. This CDR3 reads CASSAGGTANSGANVLTF. CDR3 DNA sequence: TGTGCCAGCAGCGCAGGGGGGACAGCTAACTCTGGGGCCAACGTCCTGACTTTC.

This clonotype showed up just a few times. The genes are TRBV5-1 and TRBJ1-6; D gene unclear. V was shortened by 4 bases and J by 0 bases, with 11 bases between the two germline ends. The CDR3 covers 16 residues. The germline V gene has CDR1 SGHRS and CDR2 YFSETQ. Written as DNA, the CDR3 is TGCGCCAGCAGCAGGCAGGCTAGCTCCTATAATTCACCCCTCCACTTT. Its protein product is CASSRQASSYNSPLHF. Full variable domain (rest looked up from reference TRBV5-1 and TRBJ1-6): KAGVTQTPRYLIKTRGQQVTLSCSPISGHRSVSWYQQTPGQGLQFLFEYFSETQRNKGNFPGRFSGRQFSNSRSEMNVSTLELGDSALYLCASSRQASSYNSPLHFGNGTRLTVT.

This clonotype was seen a few times. V and J are TRBV6-1 and TRBJ1-2, with 10 bases lining up with TRBD1. In germline, CDR1 is MNHNS, CDR2 SASEGT. V shed 3 bases, J shed 1 base, and the junction held 8 bases outside the gene matches. This CDR3 is built from 17 residues. The CDR3 nucleotides read TGTGCCAGCAGTGACAGGACAGGGGGAACGGATAACTATGGCTACACCTTC. Translation: CASSDRTGGTDNYGYTF.

The chain has TRBV5-1 and TRBJ1-1, with D unresolved. This CDR3 contains 14 residues. Germline-derived CDR1 and CDR2 are SGHRS and YFSETQ. The V gene lost 7 bases and the J gene lost 0 bases, with 13 bases spanning the gap. Written as DNA, the CDR3 is TGCGCCAGCGGCCTAACAGCTATGAACACTGAAGCTTTCTTT. Its translation: CASGLTAMNTEAFF.

This clonotype was seen a handful of times. Because it lacks the conserved phenylalanine or tryptophan at the end, this CDR3 is likely a read error. V gene TRBV4-2 combines with J gene TRBJ2-7; TRBD2 might be the D (7 bases). The CDR3 covers 16 residues. V was cut by 3 bases and J by 3 bases, with 18 bases left in between. In germline, CDR1 is LGHNA, CDR2 YNFKEQ. DNA for the CDR3: TGTGCCAGCAGCCACGAAGGGGGGCTAGCGGACTACGAGCAGTACTTG. This gives the protein CASSHEGGLADYEQYL.

The table lists this clonotype with a few counts. The gene calls are TRBV5-1 and TRBJ1-1; D is ambiguous. The V end was cut by 4 bases, the J end by 7 bases, with 11 bases between. Germline loops: CDR1 SGHRS, CDR2 YFSETQ. There are 12 residues in the CDR3. The CDR3, as DNA: TGCGCCAGCAGCCCCCCGTCGGATGAAGCTTTCTTT. Translated, it gives CASSPPSDEAFF.